This TCR beta chain was identified in a study of CD8+ T cells in alopecia areata. The wider study: Among treated patients, oral tofacitinib was administered at 5 to 10 mg twice daily.

Sequencing templates came from extracted RNA that was reverse transcribed into cDNA. Only in-frame clones appear in the TCRdb table, and some are missing; sequencing was by immunoSEQ multiplex PCR. The table includes about 190,000 clones, 55% to 70% detected once. The V gene's germline CDR1 is GTSNPN and CDR2 SVGIG (reference sequence). This CDR3 has 15 amino acids. Between the trimmed V and J ends, which lost 3 bases and 2 bases, there was a span of 16 bases. Treatment: oral pan-JAK inhibitor, 5-10 mg twice daily. Study-level points and caveats: Expanded CD8+ clones among the top 100, as well as scalp clonality, were significantly decreased by tofacitinib.

This clone was counted between two and nine times. Antigen: not known. This receptor was obtained from a human donor with alopecia areata. The V call is TRBV30, the J call TRBJ1-1; TRBD1 might be the D (5 bases). The source material was CD4+ T cells sorted from blood, sampled at week 4, from a patient treated with tofacitinib. CDR3 coding DNA: TGTGCCTGGAGCCCTCTCAGGGTCGGAAACACTGAAGCTTTCTTT. Protein: CAWSPLRVGNTEAFF.